A selection of T cell receptor beta chains follows, all from one sample in a study of cytomegalovirus exposure and HLA in healthy donors. Method: immunoSEQ multiplex PCR; TCRdb's copy keeps in-frame clones and lacks some. The profile covers under 150,000 clones, with 60% to 80% appearing a single time and roughly 8.3% taken by the ten largest. Sequencing used PBMCs. These receptors all come from a man aged 18 to 29 in good health and CMV-seropositive. Each CDR3 is given with its conserved first and last residue. Each record gives: D gene, clone size, J gene, V gene, CDR3 protein, CDR3 DNA. D genes are given only for firm matches. Size tells how often a clone was seen (once, few, many) or the class of an expanded clone, and some rows leave it out.

>.|.|TRBJ1-3|TRBV27
CASSWDIRGITIYF
TGTGCCAGCAGTTGGGACATCCGAGGGATCACCATATATTTT
>TRBD1|.|TRBJ2-5|TRBV12-5
CASGLGTDQETQYF
TGTGCTAGTGGCCTCGGGACAGACCAAGAGACCCAGTACTTC
>.|.|TRBJ2-5|TRBV19
CASSIVFNQETQYF
TGTGCCAGTAGTATAGTGTTCAACCAAGAGACCCAGTACTTC
>.|few|TRBJ1-2|TRBV5-1
CASSLGVPESYGYTF
TGCGCCAGCAGCTTGGGAGTCCCGGAGAGCTATGGCTACACCTTC
>TRBD2|.|TRBJ2-1|TRBV5-6
CASSLGGGLALVNEQFF
TGTGCCAGCAGCTTGGGGGGGGGACTAGCGTTGGTTAATGAGCAGTTCTTC
>.|few|TRBJ2-1|TRBV5-1
CASSERRLNYNEQFF
TGCGCCAGCAGCGAGAGGCGCCTCAATTACAATGAGCAGTTCTTC
>.|.|TRBJ1-2|TRBV18
CASSPPRTDGKSNYGYTF
TGTGCCAGCTCACCACCTCGTACAGATGGTAAAAGTAACTATGGCTACACCTTC
>.|few|TRBJ1-1|TRBV6-6
CASSPAGGPEAFF
TGTGCCAGCAGTCCCGCCGGGGGACCTGAAGCTTTCTTT
>.|once|TRBJ2-5|TRBV29-1
CSVEPGQGRETQYF
TGCAGCGTTGAACCCGGGCAGGGTCGGGAGACCCAGTACTTC
>.|few|TRBJ1-2|TRBV20-1
CSARRGGYTF
TGCAGTGCTAGAAGGGGTGGCTACACCTTC
>TRBD2|.|TRBJ2-1|TRBV9
CASSPRTSGGAMDEQFF
TGTGCCAGCAGCCCTCGGACTAGCGGGGGGGCCATGGATGAGCAGTTCTTC
>.|.|TRBJ1-6|TRBV5-6
CASSPGSNSPLHF
TGTGCCAGCAGCCCGGGAAGCAATTCACCCCTCCACTTT
>TRBD1|.|TRBJ1-6|TRBV4-1
CASRRGPGQGASPLHF
TGCGCCAGCAGGCGGGGACCGGGACAGGGGGCTTCACCCCTCCACTTT
>.|.|TRBJ1-1|TRBV5-1
CASSLDWRSGTEAFF
TGCGCCAGCAGCTTGGATTGGCGGTCGGGGACTGAAGCTTTCTTT
>.|.|TRBJ1-3|TRBV11-3
CASSLWTRGYTIYF
TGTGCCAGCAGCTTATGGACACGCGGCTACACCATATATTTT
>TRBD2|.|TRBJ2-1|TRBV29-1
CSVKKRESYNEQFF
TGCAGCGTTAAAAAGCGGGAGTCCTACAATGAGCAGTTCTTC
>.|.|TRBJ1-5|TRBV4-1
CASSQEEDRSNQPQHF
TGCGCCAGCAGCCAAGAGGAGGACAGATCCAATCAGCCCCAGCATTTT
>TRBD1|.|TRBJ1-2|TRBV4-2
CASSQEAGGGGRTF
TGTGCCAGCAGCCAAGAAGCAGGGGGCGGTGGTCGCACCTTC